The 18 T cell receptor beta chains given below trace back to one sample, sequenced in a study of blood T cell repertoires in COVID-19. Generated by immunoSEQ multiplex PCR, the TCRdb table keeps only in-frame clones and is missing some. The table has fewer than 90,000 clones, about 89% seen once. The sample taken for sequencing was peripheral blood. Receptors originate from a man aged 50-60 years with active or convalescent COVID-19.

This clone was observed a single time. This CDR3 is CASSATGVIYEQYV. The CDR3, as DNA: TGTGCCAGCAGTGCAACAGGGGTCATCTACGAGCAGTACGTC. This chain links TRBV28 with TRBJ2-7; 7 bases line up with TRBD1. Germline V gene lookup returns CDR1 MDHEN and CDR2 SYDVKM. This CDR3 comprises 14 residues. The V gene end was trimmed by 5 bases and the J gene end by 3 bases; junction bases not matched to a gene: 7.

This chain joins TRBV21-1 and TRBJ1-3; the table's D call of TRBD1 was not tested on the DNA. TRBV21-1 is reported as a pseudogene. The CDR3 is made up of 14 amino acids. CDR3 bases: TGTGCCAGCAGGATCACAGGCTCTGGAAACACCATATATTTT. It encodes CASRITGSGNTIYF.

The J gene is TRBJ2-1, the V gene TRBV5-4; possibly TRBD1 for D (6 bases). The germline V gene encodes CDR1 SGHNT and CDR2 YYREEE (reference sequence). V was shortened by 2 bases and J by 9 bases, with 18 bases between the two germline ends. This CDR3 is 15 amino acids long. The CDR3 DNA sequence: TGTGCCAGCAGCTTATCCACAATACAGGGTCTTGAGCAGTTCTTC. The encoded protein is CASSLSTIQGLEQFF.

This clone was seen once. The V and J genes are TRBV24-1 and TRBJ1-5; 7 bases match TRBD1. There are 15 residues in the CDR3. Unmatched junction bases numbered 6, after V lost 4 bases and J lost 4 bases. Germline lookup yields CDR1 KGHDR and CDR2 SFDVKD. As DNA, the CDR3 is TGTGCCACCAGTGAGGCCGGACAGGTTAATCAGCCCCAGCATTTT. It encodes CATSEAGQVNQPQHF.

The rearrangement links TRBV5-1 to TRBJ2-7, with unresolved D. Trimming removed 4 bases at V and 2 bases at J, with 10 bases between. The CDR3 has 13 amino acids. Per germline, CDR1 SGHRS and CDR2 YFSETQ. The DNA for the CDR3 is TGCGCCAGCAGCCAGCGCCCCCCCTACGAGCAGTACTTC. Translating gives CASSQRPPYEQYF.

V is TRBV2 and J is TRBJ2-5, with D possibly TRBD1 on 5 matching bases. Germline CDR1 is SNHLY and CDR2 is FYNNEI. The CDR3 length is 13 residues. V lost 7 bases and J 1 base, leaving 10 bases between the germline ends. CDR3 DNA sequence: TGTGCCAGCAATGGACAAATCCAAGAGACCCAGTACTTC. Its protein is CASNGQIQETQYF.

This rearrangement joins TRBV3-1 (or the pseudogene TRBV3-2) to TRBJ2-5; 8 nucleotides match TRBD1. This CDR3 contains 15 residues. CDR1 is LGHDT and CDR2 is YNNKEL in the germline V gene (reference sequence). V shed 1 base, J shed 4 bases, and the junction held 5 bases outside the gene matches. As DNA, the CDR3 is TGTGCCAGCAGCCAAGGATGGACAGGGAGAGAGACCCAGTACTTC. As protein: CASSQGWTGRETQYF.

The sample holds one count of this clone. The chain has TRBV10-3 and TRBJ1-2; D might be TRBD1 (5 bases). Trimming cost V 10 bases and J 4 bases, with 16 bases left between them. The CDR3 has 13 residues. Germline CDR1 is ENHRY and CDR2 is SYGVKD. The CDR3 reads CATLGQGGYGYTF. CDR3 DNA: TGTGCCACCCTGGGGCAGGGAGGCTATGGCTACACCTTC.

In this sample, this clone turned up once. J is TRBJ1-2 and V is TRBV7-9, with 8 bases lining up with TRBD1. Trimming at V came to 4 bases and at J to 2 bases, leaving 6 bases not matched to a gene. CDR1 is SEHNR and CDR2 is FQNEAQ in the germline V gene (reference sequence). There are 15 residues in the CDR3. CDR3: CASSSGTGDNYGYTF. The DNA of the CDR3 is TGTGCCAGCAGCTCAGGGACAGGAGACAACTATGGCTACACCTTC.

The gene calls are TRBV3-1 (or the pseudogene TRBV3-2) and TRBJ2-3; possibly TRBD1 for D (6 bases). V was pared by 4 bases and J by 3 bases, with 14 bases between. Looked up from germline, CDR1 is LGHDT and CDR2 is YNNKEL (reference sequence). The CDR3 has 15 residues. CDR3 in DNA: TGTGCCAGCAGCCGTTGGGGGCCAGGTACAGATACGCAGTATTTT. It encodes CASSRWGPGTDTQYF.

This rearrangement joins TRBV19 to TRBJ2-5; D is perhaps TRBD1 (7 bases). This CDR3 region has 16 residues. Trimming pared 4 bases from V and 2 bases from J, leaving 17 bases between. Germline V gene data show CDR1 as LNHDA and CDR2 as SQIVND (reference sequence). In DNA form, the CDR3 reads TGTGCCAGTAGTAGGTCCCCAGGGGGGACACAAGAGACCCAGTACTTC. Residues: CASSRSPGGTQETQYF.

This chain uses TRBV6-4 with TRBJ2-2; no firm D call. The CDR3 is 15 amino acids. Trimming took 3 bases from V and 0 from J, leaving 8 bases between them. Germline V gene lookup returns CDR1 MRHNA and CDR2 SNTAGT. The CDR3 nucleotides read TGTGCCAGCAGTGAAAGCTACGCGAACACCGGGGAGCTGTTTTTT. Its translation: CASSESYANTGELFF.

The chain carries TRBV29-1 and TRBJ2-7; 9 nucleotides match TRBD1. The germline V gene encodes CDR1 SQVTM and CDR2 ANQGSEA. CDR3 length: 13 amino acids. V lost 4 bases, J lost 7 bases, and 8 bases stayed unmatched. CDR3 sequence (DNA): TGCAGCGTTGGACAGGGGGAATCGAGAGAGCAGTACTTC. It specifies CSVGQGESREQYF.

The V call is TRBV28, the J call TRBJ1-1, with D perhaps TRBD1 (5 bases). The CDR3 length is 15 residues. Germline V gives CDR1 MDHEN, CDR2 SYDVKM. Trimming shortened V by 2 bases and J by 7 bases, and 17 bases separated the two germline ends. CDR3 bases: TGTGCCAGCAGTTTAGACCTGGGACTGCAGGGTGAAGCTTTCTTT. Protein: CASSLDLGLQGEAFF.

Here the CDR3 reads CASKGGNNEQFF. CDR3 DNA sequence: TGTGCCAGCAAAGGGGGAAACAATGAGCAGTTCTTC. The rearrangement uses TRBV28 and TRBJ2-1; possibly TRBD1 for D (6 bases). This CDR3 contains 12 residues. Germline V gene data show CDR1 as MDHEN and CDR2 as SYDVKM. V was cut by 7 bases and J by 5 bases, with 9 bases left in between.

The chain combines TRBV28 with TRBJ2-3, with 11 positions matching TRBD2. V lost 2 bases to trimming and J lost 6 bases; unmatched junction nucleotides: 7. Germline assignment: CDR1 MDHEN and CDR2 SYDVKM. The CDR3 extends over 16 amino acids. As DNA, the CDR3 is TGTGCCAGCAGTTTAATTAGCGGGGGGGTGGAGGATACGCAGTATTTT. It encodes CASSLISGGVEDTQYF.

The J gene is TRBJ2-5, the V gene TRBV4-3, with D maybe TRBD2 (5 bases). This CDR3 has 16 residues. Germline V lookup: CDR1 LGHNA, CDR2 YSLEER. The germline V and J ends were trimmed by 2 bases and 5 bases, with 18 bases remaining between them. The CDR3 DNA sequence: TGCGCCAGCAGCCAAAAACCGGGCCAACCGGGGGAGACCCAGTACTTC. Its translation is CASSQKPGQPGETQYF.

CDR3 bases: TGTGCCAGCAGCTTATCGACAGGCCCTGGAAACACCATATATTTT. This codes for CASSLSTGPGNTIYF. The chain has TRBV5-5 and TRBJ1-3, with a tentative D call TRBD1 (6 bases). Trimming left V 2 bases short and J 2 bases short, with 11 bases between. CDR3 length equals 15 residues. In germline, CDR1 is SGHKS, CDR2 YYEKEE (reference sequence).